These 21 T cell receptor beta chains originate from one sample sequenced in a study of T-cell reconstitution after alpha-beta-depleted transplantation in children. The TCRbeta library incorporated unique molecular identifiers. A single record per CDR3 protein comes from TCRdb applying MiXCR to the PCR reads. The sample lists approximately 130,000 distinct CDR3 sequences, about 9.9% occurring once. The source was PBMCs, mostly from graft donor cells, collected 180 days after TCRalphabeta/CD19-depleted stem cell transplant. These receptors were collected from a girl less than two years old who had a stem cell transplant for combined immunodeficiency, so the T cells may come from the graft donor.

V and J are TRBV9 and TRBJ2-3, with TRBD2 matching over 12 bases. The germline CDR1 and CDR2 sequences are SGDLS and YYNGEE. J was trimmed by 3 bases and V by 6 bases; bases with no gene match: 5. There are 15 residues in the CDR3. For the CDR3, the DNA is TGTGCCAGCAACCCTCTAGCGGGAGGGACAGATACGCAGTATTTT. Translating gives CASNPLAGGTDTQYF.

This chain uses TRBV20-1 with TRBJ2-1, with 8 bases lining up with TRBD2. Germline CDR1 DFQATT, CDR2 SNEGSKA (reference sequence). V was pared by 0 bases and J by 2 bases, with 9 bases of the junction left unmatched. The CDR3 covers 17 residues. This CDR3 reads CSAREAASGFPYNEQFF. The CDR3 DNA reads as TGCAGTGCTAGAGAGGCGGCTAGCGGGTTCCCCTACAATGAGCAGTTCTTC.

The chain couples TRBV18 to TRBJ2-3; 7 bases map to TRBD1. The CDR3 is made up of 14 amino acids. Trimming at V came to 5 bases and at J to 1 base, leaving 3 bases not matched to a gene. CDR1 and CDR2 (germline): KGHSH, LQKENI. This CDR3 reads CASSETGRTDTQYF. CDR3 sequence (DNA): TGTGCCAGCTCAGAGACAGGGCGCACAGATACGCAGTATTTT.

This chain links TRBV20-1 with TRBJ2-1; possible D gene TRBD2, 5 bases. This CDR3 has 14 residues. Germline-derived CDR1 and CDR2 are DFQATT and SNEGSKA (reference sequence). Deletions cut 5 bases from V and 6 bases from J, with 17 bases between. In DNA form, the CDR3 reads TGCAGTGCTCTAGGTATCCGGGGAATCAATGAGCAGTTCTTC. The encoded protein is CSALGIRGINEQFF.

This clonotype has a count of ten or more. This rearrangement joins TRBV20-1 to TRBJ2-2, with TRBD2 matching 8 bases. Germline CDR1 reads DFQATT; CDR2 reads SNEGSKA (reference sequence). The CDR3 has 16 residues. After removal of 3 bases from V and 0 bases from J, the junction contained 6 bases not matched to a gene. The CDR3 sequence is CSASGTSGANTGELFF. The CDR3 DNA follows: TGCAGTGCTAGCGGAACTAGCGGCGCGAACACCGGGGAGCTGTTTTTT.

This chain uses TRBV20-1 with TRBJ1-1, with 7 positions matching TRBD1. V lost 4 bases, J lost 7 bases, and 15 bases stayed unmatched. Germline values: CDR1 DFQATT, CDR2 SNEGSKA (reference sequence). This CDR3 has 15 residues. CDR3 residues: CSAIGQGEGWGEAFF. CDR3 coding DNA: TGCAGTGCTATCGGGCAGGGGGAAGGGTGGGGTGAAGCTTTCTTT.

This clonotype occurred a few times. The chain employs TRBV12-3 or TRBV12-4 and TRBJ2-1, with TRBD2 matching over 13 bases. The junction had 7 bases not matched to a gene; V was cut back by 6 bases and J by 5 bases. This CDR3 contains 16 residues. The DNA for the CDR3 is TGTGCCAGCAGGCCACTACTAGCGGGAGGGAACAATGAGCAGTTCTTC. This gives the protein CASRPLLAGGNNEQFF.

CDR3 sequence: CATSDFKGHGYNEQFF. For the CDR3, the DNA is TGTGCCACCAGTGATTTTAAGGGACACGGTTACAATGAGCAGTTCTTC. The rearrangement joins TRBV24-1 to TRBJ2-1, with D perhaps matching TRBD1 (6 bases). Deletions cut 1 base from V and 4 bases from J, with 13 bases between. CDR3 length: 16 amino acids. The germline V gene has CDR1 KGHDR and CDR2 SFDVKD.

Only a few counts were recorded for this clonotype. The rearrangement links TRBV2 to TRBJ2-5; D is perhaps TRBD2 (6 bases). The germline CDR1 and CDR2 sequences are SNHLY and FYNNEI. CDR3 length: 15 amino acids. V lost 4 bases and J 2 bases, leaving 14 bases between the germline ends. The CDR3 sequence: CASSGVTRGQETQYF. As DNA, the CDR3 is TGTGCCAGCAGTGGGGTGACTAGGGGACAAGAGACCCAGTACTTC.

This clonotype has only a few counts. J is TRBJ2-1 and V is TRBV20-1; no definite D call. Between the trimmed V and J ends, which lost 7 bases and 5 bases, there was a span of 18 bases. The CDR3 consists of 14 residues. From germline, CDR1 is DFQATT and CDR2 SNEGSKA (reference sequence). DNA for the CDR3: TGCAGTGTCTTACGCGCGAGCGTAGACAATGAGCAGTTCTTC. Translated, it gives CSVLRASVDNEQFF.

The chain couples TRBV5-1 to TRBJ1-6; 9 nucleotides align to TRBD1. CDR3 size: 15 residues. The V gene's germline CDR1 is SGHRS and CDR2 YFSETQ. V was pared by 0 bases and J by 9 bases, with 4 bases of the junction left unmatched. The CDR3 bases are TGCGCCAGCAGCTTGGAGGGACAGGGAAGTTCACCCCTCCACTTT. It specifies CASSLEGQGSSPLHF.

The sample holds a few counts of this clonotype. This chain connects TRBV27 to TRBJ1-1; D gene uncertain. V lost 4 bases and J 6 bases, leaving 18 bases between the germline ends. Germline CDR1 reads MNHEY; CDR2 reads SMNVEV (reference sequence). The CDR3 covers 15 residues. CDR3 sequence (DNA): TGTGCCAGCAGTTATGCCGGGCCGGGGTTGGCTGAAGCTTTCTTT. Translation gives CASSYAGPGLAEAFF.

This clonotype appeared many times. This chain joins TRBV10-3 and TRBJ1-2; D perhaps matches TRBD1 (5 bases). CDR1 ENHRY and CDR2 SYGVKD come from the germline V gene. The germline V and J ends were trimmed by 3 bases and 4 bases, with 12 bases remaining between them. The CDR3 spans 14 residues. The CDR3 region is CAISDPGKGYGYTF. The DNA of the CDR3 is TGTGCCATCAGTGATCCAGGGAAAGGCTATGGCTACACCTTC.

This clonotype was seen a few times. This chain links TRBV2 with TRBJ2-7, with D unclear. The CDR3 runs 11 residues. Germline CDR1 is SNHLY and CDR2 is FYNNEI. V was trimmed by 3 bases and J by 4 bases, leaving 4 bases between them. CDR3 amino acids: CASSDTYEQYF. The CDR3 DNA follows: TGTGCCAGCAGTGATACTTACGAGCAGTACTTC.

As to this clonotype: A clone one base away is much larger, so this may be a read error. The rearrangement uses TRBV11-1 and TRBJ2-1; 7 bases agree with TRBD2. Germline values: CDR1 SGHAT, CDR2 FQDESV (reference sequence). This CDR3 region has 18 residues. Trimming cost V 1 base and J 0 bases; bases outside gene matches: 9. Here the CDR3 DNA reads TGTGCCAGCAGCTTAGATAGTGCGGGAGAATACTCCTACAATGAGCAGTTCTTC. It is translated as CASSLDSAGEYSYNEQFF.

This chain joins TRBV7-3 and TRBJ2-3; perhaps TRBD2 as D (6 bases). The CDR3 has 18 residues. Between the trimmed V and J ends, which lost 2 bases and 3 bases, there was a span of 21 bases. CDR1 and CDR2 (germline): SGHTA, FQGTGA. CDR3 nucleotides: TGTGCCAGCAGCTTATATCCCTTGGAGGGAGGCGGAACAGATACGCAGTATTTT. Its protein is CASSLYPLEGGGTDTQYF.

This clonotype has just a few counts. The chain carries TRBV18 and TRBJ2-5; TRBD1 is a possible D gene (6 bases). Germline CDR1 reads KGHSH; CDR2 reads LQKENI. The CDR3 extends over 14 amino acids. Trimming stripped 3 bases from V and 2 bases from J, with 10 bases between. CDR3 in DNA: TGTGCCAGCTCACCCCGACAGGAACAAGAGACCCAGTACTTC. Amino acids: CASSPRQEQETQYF.

This clonotype was recorded a few times. This chain links TRBV5-1 with TRBJ2-3; 10 bases are shared with TRBD2. The CDR3 consists of 17 residues. Germline V CDR1 and CDR2: SGHRS, YFSETQ. Germline trimming cut 4 bases from V and 4 bases from J; bases unmatched to any gene: 12. In nucleotides, the CDR3 is TGCGCCAGCAGCAGGAAGCGGGAGGGTCTAGGGTCAGATACGCAGTATTTT. Its protein product is CASSRKREGLGSDTQYF.

The V and J genes are TRBV29-1 and TRBJ2-7; no clear D. The length of the CDR3 is 12 residues. From germline, CDR1 is SQVTM and CDR2 ANQGSEA. V was clipped by 4 bases and J by 0 bases, with 7 bases between them. Here the CDR3 reads CSVGQVSYEQYF. The CDR3 DNA sequence: TGCAGCGTTGGTCAGGTCTCCTACGAGCAGTACTTC.

This clonotype was found once. A clone one base away is much larger, so this may be a read error. DNA for the CDR3: TGCAGTGCTAGAGATGGGATAGCCAAAAACAGTCAGTACTTC. It translates to CSARDGIAKNSQYF. This chain joins TRBV20-1 and TRBJ2-4; D is ambiguous. The CDR3 loop spans 14 amino acids. Germline loops: CDR1 DFQATT, CDR2 SNEGSKA (reference sequence).

This clonotype was observed a few times. The chain couples TRBV18 to TRBJ2-3; 7 nucleotides match TRBD1. This CDR3 is 15 amino acids long. After removal of 1 base from V and 2 bases from J, the junction contained 3 bases not matched to a gene. From germline, CDR1 is KGHSH and CDR2 LQKENI. CDR3 sequence: CASSPRGQLTDTQYF. The DNA of the CDR3 is TGTGCCAGCTCACCACGGGGACAGCTCACAGATACGCAGTATTTT.